This T cell receptor beta chain came from a study of persistence of HIV-infected CD4 T cells. Study results and limitations: CMV- and Gag-responding cells had lower TCRbeta richness than CD3/CD28-responding cells. Antigen-responding cells were enriched for degenerate expanded CDR3beta sequences.

Of note for this clone: Its matching antigen is unknown.

The CDR3 consists of 13 residues. V was cut by 4 bases and J by 5 bases, with 11 bases left in between. Germline loops: CDR1 MNHNS, CDR2 SASEGT. Sequencing used immunoSEQ version 4 in survey mode. The method was immunoSEQ multiplex PCR; TCRdb's version includes in-frame clones alone and lacks a portion of them. The sample includes around 39,000 clones, about 90% of them seen just once. Anti-CD3/anti-CD28 beads served as a nonspecific positive control stimulus. Sorting selected CD4+ T cells upregulating both CD40 ligand and CD69. The origin of this receptor is an adult man with HIV who was CMV-seropositive. This chain connects TRBV6-1 to TRBJ1-1, with TRBD1 as a possible D gene (6 bases). Source: CD4+ T cells sorted from PBMCs after approximately 20-hour stimulation, taken from a patient who received antiretroviral therapy. The DNA for the CDR3 is TGTGCCAGCAGTGTAGCGGGGGCTACTGAAGCTTTCTTT. Translating it yields CASSVAGATEAFF.